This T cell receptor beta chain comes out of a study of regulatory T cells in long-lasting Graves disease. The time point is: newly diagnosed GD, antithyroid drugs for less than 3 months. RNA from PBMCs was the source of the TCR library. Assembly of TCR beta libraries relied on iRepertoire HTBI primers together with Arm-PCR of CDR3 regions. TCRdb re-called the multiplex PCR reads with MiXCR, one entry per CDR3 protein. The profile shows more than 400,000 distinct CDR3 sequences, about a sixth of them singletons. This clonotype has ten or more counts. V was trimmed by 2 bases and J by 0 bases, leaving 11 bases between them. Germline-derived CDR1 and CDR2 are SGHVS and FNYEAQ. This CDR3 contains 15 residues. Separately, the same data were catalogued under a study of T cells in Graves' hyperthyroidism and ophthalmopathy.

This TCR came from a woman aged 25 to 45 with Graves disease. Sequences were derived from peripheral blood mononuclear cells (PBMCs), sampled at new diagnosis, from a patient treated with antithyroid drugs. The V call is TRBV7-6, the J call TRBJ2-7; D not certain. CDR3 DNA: TGTGCCAGCAGCTTATACCTAGAGAGCTCCTACGAGCAGTACTTC. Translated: CASSLYLESSYEQYF.